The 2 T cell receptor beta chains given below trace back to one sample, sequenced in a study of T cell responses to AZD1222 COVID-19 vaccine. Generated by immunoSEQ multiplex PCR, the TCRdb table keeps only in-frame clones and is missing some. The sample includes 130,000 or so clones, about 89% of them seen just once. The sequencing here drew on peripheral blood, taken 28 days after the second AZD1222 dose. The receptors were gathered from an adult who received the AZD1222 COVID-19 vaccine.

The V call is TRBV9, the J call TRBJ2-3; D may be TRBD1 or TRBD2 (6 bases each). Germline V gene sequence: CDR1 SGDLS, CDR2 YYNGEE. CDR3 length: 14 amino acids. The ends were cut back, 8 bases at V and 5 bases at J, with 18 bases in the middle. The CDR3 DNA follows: TGTGCCAGTTCGGTGAGACAGGAGGGAGATACGCAGTATTTT. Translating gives CASSVRQEGDTQYF.

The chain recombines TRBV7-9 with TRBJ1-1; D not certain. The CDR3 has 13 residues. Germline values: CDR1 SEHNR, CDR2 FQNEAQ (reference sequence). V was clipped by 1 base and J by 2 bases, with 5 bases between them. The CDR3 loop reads CASSLDHNTEAFF. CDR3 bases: TGTGCCAGCAGCTTAGATCACAACACTGAAGCTTTCTTT. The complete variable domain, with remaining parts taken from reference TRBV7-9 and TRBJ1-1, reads DTGVSQNPRHKITKRGQNVTFRCDPISEHNRLYWYRQTLGQGPEFLTYFQNEAQLEKSRLLSDRFSAERPKGSFSTLEIQRTEQGDSAMYLCASSLDHNTEAFFGQGTRLTVV.